This T cell receptor beta chain was recorded in a study of shared clonotypes between healthy human individuals. Germline V lookup: CDR1 MDHEN, CDR2 SYDVKM. The CDR3 length is 15 residues. V was pared by 6 bases and J by 9 bases, with 12 bases of the junction left unmatched. Terminally differentiated effector memory CD45RA+ cells were excluded from the naive CD8 cells, which were CD45RO-negative and positively selected for CCR7. TCRdb keeps only in-frame clones here, not all; method: immunoSEQ multiplex PCR. This repertoire shows around 2.1 million clones, about 92% found once; its top ten account for around 1.7%.

The rearrangement links TRBV28 to TRBJ2-1; 9 bases are shared with TRBD2. The clonotype originates from a man in his late teens or twenties in good health. Some clones in this sample may be carry-over from other donors' samples. The sequencing input was naive CD8+ T cells from PBMCs. CDR3 nucleotide sequence: TGTGCCAGCAGGCGACTAGCGGAGACGGTCGGTGAGCAGTTCTTC. Protein sequence: CASRRLAETVGEQFF.